The 5 T cell receptor beta chains listed next were all sequenced from one sample in a study of cytomegalovirus exposure and HLA in healthy donors. PCR was performed using 60 Vbeta and 13 Jbeta primers. Profiled with immunoSEQ multiplex PCR; TCRdb holds only in-frame clones, not every one. Here the sample spans fewer than 150,000 clones, more than 65% being singletons. The sequencing input was PBMCs. The source is a human donor in good health.

The rearrangement joins TRBV28 to TRBJ2-2; 7 positions match TRBD2. V shed 11 bases and J 2 bases; nucleotides not matched to a gene: 8. The CDR3 sequence is 14 residues long. Germline CDR1 is MDHEN and CDR2 is SYDVKM. The CDR3 loop reads CALGGTINTGELFF. The CDR3 DNA sequence: TGTGCCCTCGGGGGGACGATTAACACCGGGGAGCTGTTTTTT.

The sample holds a few counts of this clone. The chain employs TRBV6-6 and TRBJ1-2; weak D call: TRBD1 (5 bases). This CDR3 is built from 12 residues. Trimming pared 5 bases from V and 8 bases from J, leaving 12 bases between. Germline CDR1 reads MNHNY; CDR2 reads SVGAGI (reference sequence). CDR3 sequence: CASSLRVGGYTF. CDR3 DNA: TGTGCCAGCAGTCTCAGGGTAGGAGGCTACACCTTC.

This clone was seen more than once but under ten times. This sequence joins TRBV19 and TRBJ2-5, with D possibly being TRBD2 (5 bases). The V end was cut by 2 bases, the J end by 5 bases, with 24 bases between. Looked up from germline, CDR1 is LNHDA and CDR2 is SQIVND (reference sequence). The CDR3 contains 18 residues. The CDR3 nucleotides read TGTGCCAGTAGTATAAAGGAGTTTTTGGGGAGAGGGCATGAGACCCAGTACTTC. This gives the protein CASSIKEFLGRGHETQYF.

CDR3: CASSPDELEKLFF. In nucleotides, the CDR3 is TGTGCCAGCTCACCCGACGAACTAGAAAAACTGTTTTTT. The rearrangement links TRBV18 to TRBJ1-4, with D uncertain. The CDR3 loop spans 13 amino acids. The germline V gene has CDR1 KGHSH and CDR2 LQKENI. Trimming removed 3 bases from V and 8 bases from J, with 10 bases in between.

V gene TRBV29-1 combines with J gene TRBJ1-2, with TRBD1 matching 10 bases. After removal of 6 bases from V and 7 bases from J, the junction contained 5 bases not matched to a gene. The CDR3 loop spans 12 amino acids. Germline V gives CDR1 SQVTM, CDR2 ANQGSEA. CDR3 nucleotide sequence: TGCAGCGTGGGACAGGGGAACCGTGGCTACACCTTC. Translating it yields CSVGQGNRGYTF. Variable domain in full (rest from reference TRBV29-1 and TRBJ1-2): SAVISQKPSRDICQRGTSLTIQCQVDSQVTMMFWYRQQPGQSLTLIATANQGSEATYESGFVIDKFPISRPNLTFSTLTVSNMSPEDSSIYLCSVGQGNRGYTFGSGTRLTVV.